These 29 T cell receptor beta chains were sequenced from one sample in a study of tumor-infiltrating lymphocytes in localized non-small cell lung cancer. Sequencing used immunoSEQ multiplex PCR; TCRdb keeps in-frame clones, though not all of them. The data contain some 30,000 clones, around 85% of them singletons. The sequenced material came from lung tumor tissue. These TCRs come from a human donor with non-small cell lung cancer.

This clone was counted a single time. This rearrangement joins TRBV5-4 to TRBJ1-3; a possible D gene is TRBD1 (6 bases). Trimming removed 0 bases from V and 3 bases from J, with 19 bases in between. Per germline, CDR1 SGHNT and CDR2 YYREEE (reference sequence). The CDR3 consists of 18 residues. The CDR3 reads CASSLAGAGGLGGNTIYF. CDR3 coding DNA: TGTGCCAGCAGCTTGGCCGGAGCGGGGGGCCTAGGTGGAAACACCATATATTTT.

This CDR3 reads CASSIVGVNTEAFF. The CDR3 DNA follows: TGTGCCAGTAGTATAGTTGGGGTGAACACTGAAGCTTTCTTT. The chain recombines TRBV19 with TRBJ1-1, with D uncertain. CDR1 is LNHDA, CDR2 SQIVND, per germline (reference sequence). V shed 1 base and J shed 0 bases, with 6 bases lying between them. The CDR3 extends over 14 amino acids.

This chain links TRBV5-8 with TRBJ1-2; D not certain. The germline gives CDR1 SGHTS, CDR2 YDEGEE. This CDR3 is 14 amino acids long. The V end was cut by 1 base, the J end by 8 bases, with 15 bases between. CDR3 region: CASSLWEAAMGYTF. The CDR3 DNA is TGTGCCAGCAGCTTGTGGGAGGCAGCAATGGGCTACACCTTC. The full variable domain, rest sourced from reference TRBV5-8 and TRBJ1-2, is EAGVTQSPTHLIKTRGQQATLRCSPISGHTSVYWYQQALGLGLQFLLWYDEGEERNRGNFPPRFSGRQFPNYSSELNVNALELEDSALYLCASSLWEAAMGYTFGSGTRLTVV.

As regards this clone: Other DNA sequences in the same sample also yield this CDR3. This sequence joins TRBV5-6 and TRBJ1-5, with D maybe TRBD1 (6 bases). The V end was cut by 0 bases, the J end by 1 base, with 11 bases between. This CDR3 is built from 16 residues. Germline V gene lookup returns CDR1 SGHDT and CDR2 YYEEEE. The DNA of the CDR3 is TGTGCCAGCAGCTTGGGGGGGCAGGGGAGCAATCAGCCCCAGCATTTT. It translates to CASSLGGQGSNQPQHF.

As DNA, the CDR3 is TGTGCCAGCAGCTTGGCGAGGAATGGTCATGGAGATACGCAGTATTTT. Protein sequence: CASSLARNGHGDTQYF. The J gene is TRBJ2-3, the V gene TRBV5-8; D uncertain. Trimming stripped 0 bases from V and 5 bases from J, with 16 bases between. This CDR3 is 16 amino acids long. Germline V gene lookup returns CDR1 SGHTS and CDR2 YDEGEE.

CDR3 loop: CASSVQGAFYTGELFF. The CDR3 DNA reads TGTGCCAGCAGTGTACAGGGGGCTTTTTACACCGGGGAGCTGTTTTTT. This chain links TRBV28 with TRBJ2-2; 9 bases align to TRBD1. CDR1 MDHEN and CDR2 SYDVKM come from the germline V gene. There are 16 residues in the CDR3. V trimming: 5 bases; J trimming: 3 bases; junction bases outside the gene matches: 7. The full variable domain, completed using reference TRBV28 and TRBJ2-2, is DVKVTQSSRYLVKRTGEKVFLECVQDMDHENMFWYRQDPGLGLRLIYFSYDVKMKEKGDIPEGYSVSREKKERFSLILESASTNQTSMYLCASSVQGAFYTGELFFGEGSRLTVL.

The chain links TRBV4-2 to TRBJ1-2; 9 positions agree with TRBD1. This CDR3 has 15 residues. Losses at the gene ends were 0 bases for V and 6 bases for J; bases not matched to a gene: 5. CDR1 and CDR2 (germline): LGHNA, YNFKEQ. CDR3 in DNA: TGTGCCAGCAGCCAAGATAACAGGGGGCGCAATGGCTACACCTTC. It yields the protein CASSQDNRGRNGYTF.

The chain is built from TRBV4-1 and TRBJ1-4; possible D gene TRBD1, 5 bases. This CDR3 is built from 15 residues. Germline CDR1 reads MGHRA; CDR2 reads YSYEKL. V lost 4 bases and J lost 2, with 11 bases in between. The CDR3 here is CASSRQDTTNEKLFF. CDR3 nucleotide sequence: TGCGCCAGCAGCCGGCAGGACACCACTAATGAAAAACTGTTTTTT.

There are a few counts of this clone. The chain joins TRBV7-8 to TRBJ1-2; unclear D gene. Germline CDR1 and CDR2: SGHVS and FQNEAQ. V was clipped by 5 bases and J by 3 bases, with 10 bases between them. This CDR3 is built from 13 residues. The CDR3 loop is CASSKARDYGYTF. The CDR3 DNA is TGTGCCAGCAGCAAGGCCCGGGACTATGGCTACACCTTC. Drawing the rest from reference TRBV7-8 and TRBJ1-2, the complete variable domain is GAGVSQSPRYKVAKRGQDVALRCDPISGHVSLFWYQQALGQGPEFLTYFQNEAQLDKSGLPSDRFFAERPEGSVSTLKIQRTQQEDSAVYLCASSKARDYGYTFGSGTRLTVV.

About this clone: An end of the junction does not agree with germline; a read error may underlie this. The rearrangement joins TRBV7-7 to TRBJ1-1; no firm D call. Looked up from germline, CDR1 is SSHAT and CDR2 is FNYEAQ (reference sequence). The CDR3 length is 13 residues. The CDR3 nucleotides read TGTGCTAGCAGCTTAAGCCGGAGCACTGAAGCTTTCTTT. Translation gives CASSLSRSTEAFF.

The V call is TRBV15, the J call TRBJ2-5; TRBD2 agrees at 16 bases. The CDR3 is made up of 16 amino acids. V lost 3 bases and J lost 5; bases outside the gene matches: 3. CDR1 and CDR2 from the germline V gene are LNHNV and YYDKDF (reference sequence). CDR3 amino acids: CATSRGTSGGEETQYF. The DNA for the CDR3 is TGTGCCACCAGCAGGGGGACTAGCGGGGGGGAGGAGACCCAGTACTTC. The full variable domain, rest sourced from reference TRBV15 and TRBJ2-5, is DAMVIQNPRYQVTQFGKPVTLSCSQTLNHNVMYWYQQKSSQAPKLLFHYYDKDFNNEADTPDNFQSRRPNTSFCFLDIRSPGLGDTAMYLCATSRGTSGGEETQYFGPGTRLLVL.

Regarding this clone: One end of the junction fails to match germline, which may point to a read error. This chain uses TRBV2 with TRBJ2-1; TRBD1 matches at 7 bases. Germline V lookup: CDR1 SNHLY, CDR2 FYNNEI. The CDR3 contains 10 residues. Here the CDR3 DNA reads TGTGCCAGCAGTGAGGGACAGAAGATCTTC. Residues: CASSEGQKIF.

The chain carries TRBV29-1 and TRBJ2-5, with TRBD1 matching over 7 bases. Germline V gives CDR1 SQVTM, CDR2 ANQGSEA. The CDR3 runs 15 residues. V lost 0 bases to trimming and J lost 3 bases; unmatched junction nucleotides: 7. This CDR3 is CSVEDGQAIEETQYF. The DNA for the CDR3 is TGCAGCGTTGAAGACGGACAGGCCATTGAAGAGACCCAGTACTTC.

V usage is TRBV10-3 and J usage is TRBJ1-6; D gene uncertain. CDR3 length: 14 residues. V gave up 10 bases and J gave up 0 bases, with 10 bases separating them. CDR1 and CDR2 (germline): ENHRY, SYGVKD. Written as DNA, the CDR3 is TGTGCCACCCAAGGGAGCTCCTATAATTCACCCCTCCACTTT. This gives the protein CATQGSSYNSPLHF.

The chain recombines TRBV5-1 with TRBJ1-1, with 8 bases lining up with TRBD1. The V gene end was trimmed by 4 bases and the J gene end by 5 bases; junction bases not matched to a gene: 7. CDR1 and CDR2 from the germline V gene are SGHRS and YFSETQ. The CDR3 has 14 residues. This CDR3 reads CASSPTGEWTEAFF. For the CDR3, the DNA is TGCGCCAGCAGCCCGACAGGGGAGTGGACTGAAGCTTTCTTT.

The V gene is TRBV4-2, the J gene TRBJ2-7; the match to TRBD1 covers 8 bases. V gave up 0 bases and J gave up 4 bases; unmatched junction bases: 11. CDR1 and CDR2 from the germline V gene are LGHNA and YNFKEQ. This CDR3 is built from 17 residues. Written as DNA, the CDR3 is TGTGCCAGCAGCCAAGAAGGCGGACAGGGACGTTTTTACGAGCAGTACTTC. It is translated as CASSQEGGQGRFYEQYF.

The chain couples TRBV7-9 to TRBJ2-1; no clear D. Trimming removed 6 bases at V and 0 bases at J, with 18 bases between. From germline, CDR1 is SEHNR and CDR2 FQNEAQ (reference sequence). This CDR3 comprises 17 residues. This chain's CDR3 is CASSSPRPASSYNEQFF. Here the CDR3 DNA reads TGTGCCAGCAGTTCCCCCCGGCCGGCGAGCTCCTACAATGAGCAGTTCTTC.

The chain has TRBV7-3 and TRBJ2-5, with 8 nucleotides matching TRBD2. Germline V gene data show CDR1 as SGHTA and CDR2 as FQGTGA. The CDR3 length is 15 residues. V trimming: 0 bases; J trimming: 5 bases; junction bases outside the gene matches: 5. Here the CDR3 reads CASSLTPGGRETQYF. The CDR3 DNA reads TGTGCCAGCAGCTTAACGCCGGGGGGGCGGGAGACCCAGTACTTC.

The genes are TRBV19 and TRBJ2-1; no definite D call. V lost 3 bases and J 6 bases, leaving 9 bases between the germline ends. The CDR3 has 13 amino acids. CDR1 LNHDA and CDR2 SQIVND come from the germline V gene (reference sequence). This CDR3 is CASSISRVNEQFF. The CDR3 DNA sequence: TGTGCCAGTAGTATTTCACGGGTCAATGAGCAGTTCTTC.

The genes are TRBV4-2 and TRBJ2-6; no reliable D call. Per the germline V gene, CDR1 is LGHNA and CDR2 is YNFKEQ. The CDR3 sequence is 15 residues long. V was pared by 2 bases and J by 4 bases, with 9 bases between. The CDR3 DNA follows: TGTGCCAGCAGCCAATCAGGATCCGGGGCCAACGTCCTGACTTTC. It codes for CASSQSGSGANVLTF.

The V and J genes are TRBV5-1 and TRBJ2-1; tentative D call: TRBD2 (6 bases). V lost 4 bases and J lost 8, with 10 bases in between. The CDR3 is 12 amino acids. The germline gives CDR1 SGHRS, CDR2 YFSETQ. The CDR3 here is CASSGGYDEQFF. The CDR3 DNA follows: TGCGCCAGCAGCGGAGGGTACGATGAGCAGTTCTTC.

The rearrangement uses TRBV5-5 and TRBJ1-1, with D uncertain. The CDR3 is made up of 11 amino acids. Deletions cut 5 bases from V and 2 bases from J, with 4 bases between. From germline, CDR1 is SGHKS and CDR2 YYEKEE (reference sequence). The CDR3 sequence: CASRTNTEAFF. The CDR3 DNA sequence: TGTGCCAGCAGGACAAACACTGAAGCTTTCTTT.

The chain recombines TRBV2 with TRBJ1-6; TRBD1 matches 8 bases. Germline values: CDR1 SNHLY, CDR2 FYNNEI. V was pared by 7 bases and J by 10 bases, with 6 bases of the junction left unmatched. The CDR3 is 13 residues long. DNA of the CDR3: TGTGCCAGCAACGGACAGGGAGGATCACCCCTCCACTTT. Its translation is CASNGQGGSPLHF. Full variable domain (rest looked up from reference TRBV2 and TRBJ1-6): EPEVTQTPSHQVTQMGQEVILRCVPISNHLYFYWYRQILGQKVEFLVSFYNNEISEKSEIFDDQFSVERPDGSNFTLKIRSTKLEDSAMYFCASNGQGGSPLHFGNGTRLTVT.

The chain employs TRBV6-4 and TRBJ1-1; 7 bases agree with TRBD1. The CDR3 loop spans 13 amino acids. Germline V gene data show CDR1 as MRHNA and CDR2 as SNTAGT. With V trimmed by 6 bases and J by 8 bases, 9 bases remained unmatched. The CDR3 spells CASSAGGGEEAFF. The DNA of the CDR3 is TGTGCCAGCAGCGCTGGAGGGGGCGAAGAAGCTTTCTTT.

This clone was counted once. The rearrangement joins TRBV5-4 to TRBJ1-6; tentatively, D is TRBD1 (5 bases). Germline-derived CDR1 and CDR2 are SGHNT and YYREEE (reference sequence). V lost 2 bases to trimming and J lost 7 bases, with 10 bases between them. The CDR3 is 14 residues long. CDR3 protein: CASSLSGQNSPLHF. DNA for the CDR3: TGTGCCAGCAGCTTATCAGGGCAGAATTCACCCCTCCACTTT.

This clone has a single count. The V call is TRBV7-3, the J call TRBJ1-2, with D possibly matching TRBD1 (5 bases). CDR1 and CDR2 (germline): SGHTA, FQGTGA. Between the trimmed V and J ends, which lost 4 bases and 3 bases, there was a span of 15 bases. This CDR3 is built from 15 residues. CDR3 coding DNA: TGTGCCAGCAGCTCATCATGGGGCACTTACTATGGCTACACCTTC. Translation gives CASSSSWGTYYGYTF.

This clone has only one observation. This sequence joins TRBV4-2 and TRBJ1-2; 8 nucleotides match TRBD1. The germline V gene encodes CDR1 LGHNA and CDR2 YNFKEQ. V lost 0 bases, J lost 3 bases, and 3 bases stayed unmatched. The CDR3 is 15 amino acids. CDR3 protein: CASSQDDRGDYGYTF. Written as DNA, the CDR3 is TGTGCCAGCAGCCAAGATGACAGGGGTGACTATGGCTACACCTTC.

This clone was observed a single time. This chain joins TRBV21-1 and TRBJ1-2; the table calls TRBD1, which could not be checked here. TRBV21-1 is a documented pseudogene. This CDR3 spans 13 amino acids. Here the CDR3 DNA reads TGTGCCAGCAGAGACGACAGGGTCTATGGCTACACCTTC. Its protein product is CASRDDRVYGYTF.

In DNA form, the CDR3 reads TGTGCTAGTGCCCAGGGGTCAAACCAGCCCCAGCATTTT. Amino acids: CASAQGSNQPQHF. The chain uses TRBV12-5 and TRBJ1-5, with D possibly matching TRBD1 (6 bases). CDR3 size: 13 residues. The V end was cut by 7 bases, the J end by 7 bases, with 14 bases between. CDR1 and CDR2 (germline): LGHNT, FRNRAP.